The present T cell receptor (beta chain) was sequenced within a study of blood T cell repertoires in COVID-19. Looking at the study overall: Spain, Italy and the United States supplied samples that represented acute and convalescent COVID-19. PBMCs, B-cell-depleted T cells, or T cells provided the cDNA or gDNA that made up the material.

Study processing details: Amplified reference gene primers provided the basis for estimating nucleated cell counts. Sequencing used immunoSEQ multiplex PCR; TCRdb keeps in-frame clones, though not all of them. Clone size and V and J calls were adopted from that table, with D and trimming inferred from the DNA. The sample records 300,000 to 350,000 clones, roughly 90% being singletons. Seattle researchers signed up patients amid active infection and tracked them longitudinally. Unmatched junction bases numbered 2, after V lost 2 bases and J lost 8 bases. The CDR3 extends over 13 amino acids. Germline V CDR1 and CDR2: WNHNN, SYGVQD (reference sequence).

J is TRBJ1-5 and V is TRBV10-1; TRBD1 agrees at 8 bases. Sequencing was performed on peripheral blood. The clonotype was recovered from a woman aged 25 to 39 with COVID-19, enrolled during active disease. The CDR3 nucleotides read TGCGCCAGCAGTGAGCAGGGGGCAAAGCCCCAGCATTTT. This gives the protein CASSEQGAKPQHF.